A single T cell receptor (beta chain) is shown here with its context. The antigen is unknown. Genes and germline come from the mouse. The read finishes 1 residue shy of the CDR3 end, and the germline J gene is used to complete it. The data were taken from a study of tissue T cells after allogeneic stem cell transplantation. V was trimmed by 1 base and J by 4 bases, leaving 5 bases between them. CDR1 and CDR2 from the germline V gene are SNHLY and FYNGKV (reference sequence). This CDR3 is built from 12 residues. Regarding the study as a whole: Within patients, tissue anatomy strongly shaped TCR repertoire composition. Only a limited share of tissue TCRs appeared in blood or spleen. Few T cell clones were shared across patients, but motif clusters showed tissue-specific shared signatures. Limitations included a small, clinically heterogeneous cohort and limited sampling depth.

Sequencing was performed with immunoSEQ multiplex PCR; in TCRdb, only in-frame clones are kept and a portion is missing. The profile shows some 48,000 clones, about three quarters of them singletons. This sequence originates from a pool of C57BL/6 mice in good health. This chain joins TRBV3 and TRBJ2-7; D not certain. The specimen sequenced was sorted cells pooled from one or two spleens. CDR3 sequence reads: CASSLGGYEQYF. The DNA read from the CDR3 is TGTGCCAGCAGCTTAGGGGGATATGAACAGTAC. Looking up the rest from reference TRBV3 and TRBJ2-7 gives the full variable domain: GPKVLQIPSHQIIDMGQMVTLNCDPVSNHLYFYWYKQILGQQMEFLVNFYNGKVMEKSKLFKDQFSVERPDGSYFTLKIQPTALEDSAVYFCASSLGGYEQYFGPGTRLTVL.